The 32 T cell receptor beta chains presented below share a single source sample, sequenced in a study of blood T cell repertoires in COVID-19. The protocol was immunoSEQ multiplex PCR, while the TCRdb copy is restricted to in-frame clones and leaves out a portion. The sample yields around 93,000 clones, about 77% seen once. The sample consisted of peripheral blood. All receptors come from a woman aged 80 or older with acute or convalescent COVID-19.

This clone was detected a few times. The chain couples TRBV4-3 to TRBJ2-7; tentatively, D is TRBD1 (5 bases). Trimming took 4 bases from V and 6 from J, leaving 16 bases between them. Germline loops: CDR1 LGHNA, CDR2 YSLEER. This CDR3 comprises 14 residues. This CDR3 reads CASSRGEGVPEQYF. In nucleotides, the CDR3 is TGCGCCAGCAGCCGAGGTGAAGGGGTCCCCGAGCAGTACTTC.

The genes are TRBV10-3 and TRBJ2-3; 9 bases align to TRBD2. CDR3 length: 15 residues. V was pared by 6 bases and J by 7 bases, with 11 bases of the junction left unmatched. Germline assignment: CDR1 ENHRY and CDR2 SYGVKD. For the CDR3, the DNA is TGTGCCATCAGCCCGGCGGGCGGGAGGGTGAATACGCAGTATTTT. This encodes CAISPAGGRVNTQYF.

The chain couples TRBV6-5 to TRBJ1-2; TRBD1 aligns across 8 bases. CDR3 length: 14 residues. Germline V lookup: CDR1 MNHEY, CDR2 SVGAGI. Trimming at V came to 6 bases and at J to 4 bases, leaving 7 bases not matched to a gene. CDR3 amino acids: CASRPSGGGYGYTF. The CDR3 nucleotides read TGTGCCAGCAGGCCATCAGGGGGCGGCTATGGCTACACCTTC.

CDR3 loop: CASSRGRDYGYTF. The CDR3 DNA reads TGTGCCAGCAGTAGGGGGCGGGACTATGGCTACACCTTC. The V and J genes are TRBV28 and TRBJ1-2, with 7 bases matching TRBD1. V lost 5 bases to trimming and J lost 3 bases; unmatched junction nucleotides: 3. Germline CDR1 reads MDHEN; CDR2 reads SYDVKM. This CDR3 contains 13 residues.

The V and J genes are TRBV6-5 and TRBJ2-7; the D is unclear. In germline, CDR1 is MNHEY, CDR2 SVGAGI. The CDR3 loop spans 13 amino acids. Trimming cost V 4 bases and J 3 bases, with 10 bases left between them. The CDR3 is CASSSVSDYEQYF. The CDR3 bases are TGTGCCAGCAGTTCTGTAAGCGACTACGAGCAGTACTTC.

The chain links TRBV11-1 to TRBJ2-1; TRBD1 might be the D (6 bases). CDR3 length: 11 residues. Trimming took 3 bases from V and 12 from J, leaving 9 bases between them. CDR1 is SGHAT and CDR2 is FQDESV in the germline V gene (reference sequence). The CDR3 nucleotides read TGTGCCAGCAGCTTGACAGGCCCGCAGTTCTTC. It is translated as CASSLTGPQFF.

This chain links TRBV7-2 with TRBJ1-5; possibly TRBD1 for D (5 bases). The V end lost 1 base, the J end lost 7 bases, and 14 bases lay between the germline ends. The germline V gene has CDR1 SGHTA and CDR2 FQGNSA. The CDR3 is made up of 15 amino acids. CDR3 sequence: CASSLVGGESQPQHF. CDR3 nucleotide sequence: TGTGCCAGCAGCTTAGTAGGAGGGGAAAGCCAGCCCCAGCATTTT.

The rearrangement uses TRBV19 and TRBJ1-1; possible D gene TRBD1, 6 bases. The CDR3 extends over 15 amino acids. Germline-derived CDR1 and CDR2 are LNHDA and SQIVND (reference sequence). Trimming cost V 6 bases and J 1 base, with 15 bases left between them. This CDR3 is CASSQQGQQNTEAFF. The DNA of the CDR3 is TGTGCCAGTAGCCAGCAGGGACAACAGAACACTGAAGCTTTCTTT.

This clone was found once. The chain employs TRBV6-1 and TRBJ1-1; no firm D call. Trimming stripped 2 bases from V and 7 bases from J, with 11 bases between. Germline V gene sequence: CDR1 MNHNS, CDR2 SASEGT. The CDR3 runs to 13 residues. In DNA form, the CDR3 reads TGTGCCAGCAGTGAACTCGGGTATTTTGAAGCTTTCTTT. This gives the protein CASSELGYFEAFF.

The genes are TRBV6-5 and TRBJ2-2; 10 bases are shared with TRBD2. CDR1 is MNHEY and CDR2 is SVGAGI in the germline V gene. CDR3 length: 14 residues. The J segment lost 5 bases and the V segment lost 6 bases, leaving 3 bases of the junction unmatched. The CDR3 region has the DNA TGTGCCAGCAGAAGCGGGAGGGCTACCGGGGAGCTGTTTTTT. It encodes CASRSGRATGELFF.

V usage is TRBV18 and J usage is TRBJ1-3; D may be TRBD1 (5 bases). Deletions cut 5 bases from V and 5 bases from J, with 16 bases between. The germline V gene encodes CDR1 KGHSH and CDR2 LQKENI. The CDR3 is 15 residues long. CDR3 in amino acids: CASSTIGTARNTIYF. In nucleotides, the CDR3 is TGTGCCAGCTCAACAATCGGGACTGCGAGAAACACCATATATTTT. The full variable domain, rest sourced from reference TRBV18 and TRBJ1-3, is NAGVMQNPRHLVRRRGQEARLRCSPMKGHSHVYWYRQLPEEGLKFMVYLQKENIIDESGMPKERFSAEFPKEGPSILRIQQVVRGDSAAYFCASSTIGTARNTIYFGEGSWLTVV.

The V and J genes are TRBV5-1 and TRBJ1-2; tentatively, D is TRBD1 (5 bases). The CDR3 totals 14 residues. Trimming left V 4 bases short and J 4 bases short, with 14 bases between. Germline-derived CDR1 and CDR2 are SGHRS and YFSETQ. CDR3 nucleotide sequence: TGCGCCAGCAGCGGGGCAGCCAACCCCTATGGCTACACCTTC. This gives the protein CASSGAANPYGYTF.

CDR3 residues: CASSFSGVRGELFF. CDR3 nucleotides: TGTGCCAGCAGCTTTAGCGGGGTCCGGGGGGAGCTGTTTTTT. The rearrangement links TRBV7-2 to TRBJ2-2, with 8 positions matching TRBD2. CDR3 length: 14 amino acids. With V trimmed by 3 bases and J by 8 bases, 5 bases remained unmatched. Germline assignment: CDR1 SGHTA and CDR2 FQGNSA.

This sequence joins TRBV28 and TRBJ1-2; 8 positions agree with TRBD1. The ends lost 6 bases at V and 8 bases at J; junction bases unmatched: 5. Per germline, CDR1 MDHEN and CDR2 SYDVKM. The CDR3 is 12 amino acids. CDR3 in amino acids: CASSGQGGGYTF. The CDR3 DNA reads as TGTGCCAGCAGCGGACAGGGTGGCGGCTACACCTTC.

The chain combines TRBV9 with TRBJ2-1; 10 bases are shared with TRBD1. J was trimmed by 8 bases and V by 0 bases; bases with no gene match: 8. The length of the CDR3 is 16 residues. Germline-derived CDR1 and CDR2 are SGDLS and YYNGEE. The CDR3 bases are TGTGCCAGCAGCGTAGGTGTGACAGGGGGCGGCGATGAGCAGTTCTTC. This codes for CASSVGVTGGGDEQFF.

The CDR3 loop reads CASSLGLPEQYF. The DNA of the CDR3 is TGTGCCAGCAGCTTAGGGCTTCCAGAACAGTACTTC. J is TRBJ2-7 and V is TRBV11-2, with D unresolved. Germline V CDR1 and CDR2: SGHAT, FQNNGV. The CDR3 contains 12 residues. Trimming took off 1 base at V and 10 bases at J, with 11 bases between the two ends.

J is TRBJ2-3 and V is TRBV9, with TRBD2 matching over 9 bases. V lost 2 bases and J lost 4; bases outside the gene matches: 11. Germline CDR1 and CDR2: SGDLS and YYNGEE. The CDR3 totals 17 residues. DNA of the CDR3: TGTGCCAGCAGCGTCCAAGCGGGAGGAGGGTTTGCAGATACGCAGTATTTT. Translating gives CASSVQAGGGFADTQYF.

The chain links TRBV5-6 to TRBJ2-3; D not certain. The V end lost 3 bases, the J end lost 4 bases, and 9 bases lay between the germline ends. Germline V gene sequence: CDR1 SGHDT, CDR2 YYEEEE. The CDR3 runs to 13 residues. For the CDR3, the DNA is TGTGCCAGCAGCTCTAGGCTCGCAGATACGCAGTATTTT. Translated, it gives CASSSRLADTQYF. The whole variable domain, remainder taken from reference TRBV5-6 and TRBJ2-3, is DAGVTQSPTHLIKTRGQQVTLRCSPKSGHDTVSWYQQALGQGPQFIFQYYEEEERQRGNFPDRFSGHQFPNYSSELNVNALLLGDSALYLCASSSRLADTQYFGPGTRLTVL.

The chain has TRBV6-5 and TRBJ1-5; D is unclear. The CDR3 sequence is 13 residues long. Trimming took off 5 bases at V and 0 bases at J, with 5 bases between the two ends. CDR1 and CDR2 (germline): MNHEY, SVGAGI. In DNA, the CDR3 is TGTGCCAGCAGTCAAAATAGCAATCAGCCCCAGCATTTT. As protein: CASSQNSNQPQHF.

This clone was seen a few times. This chain joins TRBV30 and TRBJ1-4; D call uncertain. Germline lookup yields CDR1 GTSNPN and CDR2 SVGIG (reference sequence). With 2 bases removed from V and 8 bases from J, the gap between germline ends came to 12 bases. There are 13 residues in the CDR3. Here the CDR3 reads CAWSRAQREKLFF. The CDR3, as DNA: TGTGCCTGGAGTCGCGCCCAGCGAGAAAAACTGTTTTTT.

V usage is TRBV10-3 and J usage is TRBJ1-1, with D possibly being TRBD1 (6 bases). V was clipped by 6 bases and J by 1 base, with 9 bases between them. This CDR3 is 13 amino acids long. Germline CDR1 reads ENHRY; CDR2 reads SYGVKD. CDR3 in DNA: TGTGCCATCAGCCCGGACAGGAACACTGAAGCTTTCTTT. Translation gives CAISPDRNTEAFF.

The chain recombines TRBV28 with TRBJ2-3, with TRBD2 matching over 7 bases. CDR3 length equals 14 residues. The V gene end was trimmed by 8 bases and the J gene end by 3 bases; junction bases not matched to a gene: 8. Germline V gene data show CDR1 as MDHEN and CDR2 as SYDVKM. The CDR3 bases are TGTGCCAGCCTCCGGGGAGGGACTACAGATACGCAGTATTTT. Protein: CASLRGGTTDTQYF.

This clone was seen once. This CDR3 is CASSWRTVRSSYNEQFF. The CDR3 bases are TGCGCCAGCAGCTGGAGGACAGTCAGGAGCTCCTACAATGAGCAGTTCTTC. This rearrangement joins TRBV5-1 to TRBJ2-1; a weak D match, TRBD1 (6 bases). The germline V gene encodes CDR1 SGHRS and CDR2 YFSETQ. The V and J ends lost 3 bases and 0 bases respectively, with 16 bases between them. The CDR3 runs 17 residues. Supplemented by reference TRBV5-1 and TRBJ2-1, the full variable domain reads KAGVTQTPRYLIKTRGQQVTLSCSPISGHRSVSWYQQTPGQGLQFLFEYFSETQRNKGNFPGRFSGRQFSNSRSEMNVSTLELGDSALYLCASSWRTVRSSYNEQFFGPGTRLTVL.

This chain connects TRBV28 to TRBJ1-3; TRBD1 matches 7 bases. Germline trimming cut 6 bases from V and 0 bases from J; bases unmatched to any gene: 8. Germline values: CDR1 MDHEN, CDR2 SYDVKM. The CDR3 extends over 16 amino acids. The CDR3 region has the DNA TGTGCCAGCAGCCTAGGGGGCACGGTCTCTGGAAACACCATATATTTT. This gives the protein CASSLGGTVSGNTIYF.

The J gene is TRBJ2-1, the V gene TRBV18, with 10 bases that match TRBD2. There are 16 residues in the CDR3. V lost 0 bases and J lost 6; bases outside the gene matches: 5. Germline lookup yields CDR1 KGHSH and CDR2 LQKENI. DNA of the CDR3: TGTGCCAGCTCACCACCGGGGCTAGCGGGAGCCAATGAGCAGTTCTTC. This codes for CASSPPGLAGANEQFF.

The chain employs TRBV6-5 and TRBJ1-1; the match to TRBD1 covers 7 bases. Germline lookup yields CDR1 MNHEY and CDR2 SVGAGI. V lost 5 bases, J lost 3 bases, and 3 bases stayed unmatched. The CDR3 spans 13 residues. CDR3 residues: CASSSRGDTEAFF. The DNA for the CDR3 is TGTGCCAGCAGTAGCAGGGGGGACACTGAAGCTTTCTTT.

The V call is TRBV19, the J call TRBJ1-2, with D perhaps matching TRBD1 (5 bases). The germline gives CDR1 LNHDA, CDR2 SQIVND (reference sequence). V lost 3 bases and J lost 1, with 12 bases in between. The CDR3 has 15 residues. This CDR3 is CASSMVNRLNYGYTF. The CDR3 nucleotides read TGTGCCAGTAGTATGGTTAACAGGCTTAACTATGGCTACACCTTC.

The chain joins TRBV7-2 to TRBJ1-1; D not certain. This CDR3 has 16 amino acids. V shed 1 base and J shed 1 base, with 13 bases lying between them. Germline assignment: CDR1 SGHTA and CDR2 FQGNSA. CDR3 nucleotides: TGTGCCAGCAGCTTAGGGGCATCCCTGGGGAACACTGAAGCTTTCTTT. Its translation is CASSLGASLGNTEAFF.

This rearrangement joins TRBV27 to TRBJ1-2, with TRBD1 identical over 7 bases. The germline CDR1 and CDR2 sequences are MNHEY and SMNVEV (reference sequence). The CDR3 has 14 residues. Trimming removed 5 bases from V and 4 bases from J; junction bases left unmatched: 7. CDR3 sequence reads: CASSTRQGLYGYTF. CDR3 nucleotide sequence: TGTGCCAGCAGTACGCGACAGGGCCTCTATGGCTACACCTTC.

V gene TRBV28 combines with J gene TRBJ2-1, with D possibly being TRBD2 (7 bases). Trimming shortened V by 5 bases and J by 9 bases, and 17 bases separated the two germline ends. Per germline, CDR1 MDHEN and CDR2 SYDVKM. The CDR3 contains 14 residues. This chain's CDR3 is CASSASGGGGEQFF. The CDR3 bases are TGTGCCAGCAGTGCTAGCGGAGGAGGGGGTGAGCAGTTCTTC.

The V call is TRBV5-1, the J call TRBJ1-5, with D uncertain. The length of the CDR3 is 12 residues. Between the trimmed V and J ends, which lost 4 bases and 13 bases, there was a span of 15 bases. Germline V gene sequence: CDR1 SGHRS, CDR2 YFSETQ. This CDR3 is CASSLDGNFQHF. CDR3 nucleotide sequence: TGCGCCAGCAGCCTAGACGGCAATTTTCAGCATTTT.

For this clone: Its ends do not fully match the called genes, so a read error is possible. The CDR3 is CASSLVYTRAGDEKLFF. CDR3 nucleotide sequence: TGTGCTAGTAGTTTGGTATATACGAGAGCGGGGGATGAAAAACTGTTTTTT. V is TRBV12-5 and J is TRBJ1-4; D might be TRBD1 (5 bases). The CDR3 loop spans 17 amino acids. Germline CDR1 LGHNT, CDR2 FRNRAP.